This entry describes one T cell receptor (beta chain). Antigen unknown. The CDR3 has 18 amino acids. Trimming took 0 bases from V and 0 from J; bases not matched to a gene: 4. From germline, CDR1 is SGDLS and CDR2 YYNGEE. The record originates from a study of shared clonotypes between healthy human individuals. Whole-study results and caveats: Rarefaction showed that sequencing of sorted subsets was incomplete (despite large depth).

Investigators divided CD4+ cells into CD45RA+ naive and CD45RA-negative memory subsets. Deep-level assay runs were performed. Produced via immunoSEQ multiplex PCR; TCRdb's table is partial and in-frame only. This sample has just over 2,000,000 clones; 95% occur once, and the top ten carry more than 0.1%. This chain connects TRBV9 to TRBJ2-2; 11 bases agree with TRBD2. The sequenced sample was naive CD4+ T cells sorted from blood. Specified subset: CD45RA+ positively selected. This receptor was identified in a man between 18 and 29 years old in good health. Here the CDR3 DNA reads TGTGCCAGCAGCGTAGGGCTAGCGGGGGGCCCGAACACCGGGGAGCTGTTTTTT. Its translation: CASSVGLAGGPNTGELFF.